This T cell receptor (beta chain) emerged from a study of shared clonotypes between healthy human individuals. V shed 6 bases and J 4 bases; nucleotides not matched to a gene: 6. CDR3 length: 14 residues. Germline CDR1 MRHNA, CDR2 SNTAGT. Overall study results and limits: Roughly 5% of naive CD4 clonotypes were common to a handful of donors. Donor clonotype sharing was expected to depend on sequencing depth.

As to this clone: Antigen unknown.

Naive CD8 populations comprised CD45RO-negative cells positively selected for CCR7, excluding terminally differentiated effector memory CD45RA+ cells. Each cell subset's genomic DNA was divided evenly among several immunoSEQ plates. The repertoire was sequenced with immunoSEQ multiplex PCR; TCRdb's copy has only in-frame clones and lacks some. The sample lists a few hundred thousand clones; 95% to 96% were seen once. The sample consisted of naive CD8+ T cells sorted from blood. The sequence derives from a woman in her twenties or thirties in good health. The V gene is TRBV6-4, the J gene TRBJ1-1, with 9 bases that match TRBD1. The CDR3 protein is CASRLQGASTEAFF. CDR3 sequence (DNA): TGTGCCAGCAGGCTACAGGGGGCCAGCACTGAAGCTTTCTTT.